This TCR beta chain was retrieved from a study of blood T cell repertoires in COVID-19. About the study: The analysed material was cDNA or gDNA that came from T cells, B-cell-depleted T cells, or PBMCs.

During active infection, Seattle patients enrolled and were then monitored through disease. This clone appeared once. Sequencing was performed with immunoSEQ multiplex PCR; in TCRdb, only in-frame clones are kept and a portion is missing. The sample shows roughly 250,000 clones, roughly 88% of them seen only once. The CDR3 length is 14 residues. With 8 bases removed from V and 0 bases from J, the gap between germline ends came to 12 bases. Germline-derived CDR1 and CDR2 are SGHDN and FVKESK. The rearrangement joins TRBV14 to TRBJ2-3; D uncertain. The clonotype originates from a human donor with COVID-19, enrolled during active disease. The donor label of this sample is uncertain. The sample consisted of peripheral blood. DNA for the CDR3: TGTGCCAGCGGCCCTCTCACAAGCACAGATACGCAGTATTTT. Translating gives CASGPLTSTDTQYF.